This TCR beta chain was profiled in a study of T-cell memory formation after mild COVID-19. This clonotype has only a few counts. Trimming took 5 bases from V and 1 from J, leaving 12 bases between them. The CDR3 covers 14 residues. Germline loops: CDR1 SGHRS, CDR2 YFSETQ. 5'RACE, which relied on constant-segment primers, yielded TCR alpha and TCR beta cDNA libraries carrying sample barcodes and UMIs. TCRdb analysed the 5' RACE reads with MiXCR anew, one entry per CDR3 protein. The sample carries a few hundred thousand distinct CDR3 sequences, about a fifth recorded once. The gene calls are TRBV5-1 and TRBJ1-1, with D hard to call. Sequencing was performed on PBMCs or a T cell subset sorted from them (not recorded which). The clonotype was recovered from an adult woman who had mild COVID-19 (a few samples of this study predate the infection). Cell type and time point are not known. CDR3 sequence reads: CASSQGEKNTEAFF. The CDR3 nucleotides read TGCGCCAGCAGTCAAGGAGAGAAGAACACTGAAGCTTTCTTT.